A selection of T cell receptor beta chains follows, all from one sample in a study of T cells after yellow fever vaccination. TCRdb fed the 5' RACE reads into MiXCR, producing one record per CDR3 protein. Among 250,000 to 300,000 distinct CDR3 sequences, about 5.2% were seen once, and the ten largest hold roughly 3%. The input for sequencing was CD4+ T cells sorted from PBMCs, taken on the day of the yellow fever booster vaccination. These receptors originate from a man aged 18 to 29 who received the YFV17D yellow fever vaccine. Both conserved end residues are part of each CDR3. A D gene is named only where the DNA matches it firmly. Clone sizes are given selectively: once, few, many, or a class where the clone is expanded.

V,J,size,D,DNA,CDR3
TRBV6-2/TRBV6-3,TRBJ2-1,few,.,TGTGCCAGCAGTTCCCTGGGCAGGAGCTCCTACAATGAGCAGTTCTTC,CASSSLGRSSYNEQFF
TRBV7-8,TRBJ1-3,few,TRBD1,TGTGCCAGCAGCTTAGCGCGCCAGGGGGCTCGCGGAAACACCATATATTTT,CASSLARQGARGNTIYF
TRBV3-1,TRBJ1-6,few,TRBD1,TGTGCCAGCAGCCGCTCGACAGGGGACAATTCACCCCTCCACTTT,CASSRSTGDNSPLHF
TRBV7-9,TRBJ1-3,few,.,TGTGCCAGCAGCAGACTGAGCTCTGGAAACACCATATATTTT,CASSRLSSGNTIYF
TRBV7-8,TRBJ1-6,many,.,TGTGCCAGCAGCTCCCCTTGGAAGGGATCGGGTTCACCCCTCCACTTT,CASSSPWKGSGSPLHF
TRBV7-8,TRBJ1-1,few,.,TGTGCCAGCAGCAAGGGGGGACGATCTTCCGAACGCACTGAAGCTTTCTTT,CASSKGGRSSERTEAFF
TRBV19,TRBJ2-4,few,.,TGTGCCAGTAGTACAGGGAAGGTTGCCAAAAACATTCAGTACTTC,CASSTGKVAKNIQYF
TRBV5-1,TRBJ1-1,many,.,TGCGCCAGCAGCTTTGGCGGCATGAACACTGAAGCTTTCTTT,CASSFGGMNTEAFF
TRBV7-9,TRBJ2-7,many,TRBD1,TGTGCCAGCAGCCCGGGTTCCGGGACAGGGAATTACGAGCAGTACTTC,CASSPGSGTGNYEQYF
TRBV5-1,TRBJ2-5,.,.,TGCGCCAGCAGCCCTCACAGGGGAGGAGAGACCCAGTACTTC,CASSPHRGGETQYF
TRBV7-9,TRBJ2-1,many,.,TGTGCCAGCAGCTTAATTGCGGGGTCGGACAATGAGCAGTTCTTC,CASSLIAGSDNEQFF
TRBV7-3,TRBJ1-2,.,.,TGTGCCAGCAGCTCTTCCTTGACAGGCTCGGATGGTGGCTACACCTTC,CASSSSLTGSDGGYTF
TRBV7-6,TRBJ2-5,few,TRBD2,TGTGCCAGCAGTCTCCGACTAGCGGGGGACCAAGAGACCCAGTACTTC,CASSLRLAGDQETQYF
TRBV7-2,TRBJ2-5,many,.,TGTGCCAGCAGCAAAGCCAGGGCGGGAGAGACCCAGTACTTC,CASSKARAGETQYF
TRBV5-1,TRBJ2-2,few,.,TGCGCCAGCAGCGGTGAGGTTTACACCGGGGAGCTGTTTTTT,CASSGEVYTGELFF
TRBV20-1,TRBJ2-5,.,.,TGCAGTGCTAGAAAAGCAGAGGTGTCGGAGACCCAGTACTTC,CSARKAEVSETQYF
TRBV12-3/TRBV12-4,TRBJ1-2,few,.,TGTGCCAGCAGTTCCTCAGGGTACGGCTACACCTTC,CASSSSGYGYTF
TRBV7-9,TRBJ2-3,few,.,TGTGCCAGCACTCGCAAGGGAAGCACAGATACGCAGTATTTT,CASTRKGSTDTQYF
TRBV6-5,TRBJ1-2,.,.,TGTGCCAGCAGTAGGGTAGGGCGAGCGGACTATGGCTACACCTTC,CASSRVGRADYGYTF
TRBV28,TRBJ1-4,.,.,TGTGCCAGCAGTTTTAGAAATGAAAAACTGTTTTTT,CASSFRNEKLFF
TRBV7-2,TRBJ2-3,many,.,TGTGCCAGCAGCACCACCGCCGGGGCCTTCACAGATACGCAGTATTTT,CASSTTAGAFTDTQYF
TRBV7-8,TRBJ1-4,few,.,TGTGCCAGCAGCTTAGGGAGGGAAAAACTGTTTTTT,CASSLGREKLFF